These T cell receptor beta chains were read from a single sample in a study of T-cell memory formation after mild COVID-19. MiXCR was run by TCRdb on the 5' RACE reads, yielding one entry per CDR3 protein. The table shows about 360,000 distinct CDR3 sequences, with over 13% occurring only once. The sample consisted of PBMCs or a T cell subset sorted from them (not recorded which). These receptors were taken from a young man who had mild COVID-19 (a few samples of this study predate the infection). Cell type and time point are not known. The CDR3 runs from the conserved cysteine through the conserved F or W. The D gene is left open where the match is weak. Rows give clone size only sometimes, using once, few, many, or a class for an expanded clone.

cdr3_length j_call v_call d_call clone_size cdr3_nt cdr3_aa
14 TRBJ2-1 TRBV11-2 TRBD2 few TGTGCCAGCAGCGGGACTAGCGGGGGGCTCTCGTCGTTCTTC CASSGTSGGLSSFF
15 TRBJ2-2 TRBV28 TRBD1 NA TGTGCCAGCAGTCCGGACAGGGGGCGAAGCGGGGAGCTGTTTTTT CASSPDRGRSGELFF
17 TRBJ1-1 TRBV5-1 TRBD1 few TGCGCCAGCAGCTTGGGCAATTCGGGACAGGGAGGATCTGAAGCTTTCTTT CASSLGNSGQGGSEAFF
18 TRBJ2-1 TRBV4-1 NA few TGCGCCAGCAGCCAGACAGACCCGGCGGGTTTGGCCTACAATGAGCAGTTCTTC CASSQTDPAGLAYNEQFF
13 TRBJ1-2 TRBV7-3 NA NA TGTGCCAGCAGCCCGGGATATAACTATGGCTACACCTTC CASSPGYNYGYTF
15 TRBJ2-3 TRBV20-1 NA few TGCAGTGCTATACGGGGAGGTCGTATAACAGATACGCAGTATTTT CSAIRGGRITDTQYF
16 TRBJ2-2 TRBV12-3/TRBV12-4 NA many TGTGCCAGCACGGTCTGGGGAGGAGGGGACACCGGGGAGCTGTTTTTT CASTVWGGGDTGELFF
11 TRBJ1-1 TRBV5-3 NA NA TGTGCCAGAAGCCTGGGGCTTGAAGCTTTCTTT CARSLGLEAFF
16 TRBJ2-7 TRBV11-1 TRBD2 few TGTGCCAGCAGCTGGACTAGCGGGGGTTCATCCTACGAGCAGTACTTC CASSWTSGGSSYEQYF
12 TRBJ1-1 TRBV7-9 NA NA TGTGCCAGCAGCCTTTGGACAGAAGAAGCTTTCTTT CASSLWTEEAFF
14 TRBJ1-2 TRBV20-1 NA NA TGCAGTGTTTCCCCAAGCCCTTTTCCTAATGGCTACACCTTC CSVSPSPFPNGYTF
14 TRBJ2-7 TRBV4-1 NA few TGCGCCAGCAGCCAGCCCAGGGACGGCTACGAGCAGTACTTC CASSQPRDGYEQYF
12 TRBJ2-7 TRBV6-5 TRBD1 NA TGTGCCAGCAGCGACAGGGTTTCTGGGCAGTACTTC CASSDRVSGQYF
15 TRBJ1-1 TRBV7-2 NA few TGTGCCAGCAGCCCCGTGGGGGGGCGGAACACTGAAGCTTTCTTT CASSPVGGRNTEAFF
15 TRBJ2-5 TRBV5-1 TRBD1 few TGCGCCAGCAGCTTTCAGGGGGCCAAACAAGAGACCCAGTACTTC CASSFQGAKQETQYF
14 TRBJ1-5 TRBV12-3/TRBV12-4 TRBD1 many TGTGCCAGCAGAGCGACAGGGGGCAATCAGCCCCAGCATTTT CASRATGGNQPQHF
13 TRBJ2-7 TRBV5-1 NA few TGCGCCAGCAGCTTGGCCCCCGGCGACGAGCAGTACTTC CASSLAPGDEQYF
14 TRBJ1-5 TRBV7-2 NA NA TGTGCCAGCACCGACCCGGGTGCCTACCAGCCCCAGCATTTT CASTDPGAYQPQHF
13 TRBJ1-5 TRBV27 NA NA TGTGCCAGCAGTTTCGGGGGTGAACAGCCCCAGCATTTT CASSFGGEQPQHF
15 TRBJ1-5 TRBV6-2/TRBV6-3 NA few TGTGCCAGCAGGGGCGGGCCAGCCGTAAATCAGCCCCAGCATTTT CASRGGPAVNQPQHF
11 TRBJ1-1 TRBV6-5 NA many TGTGCCAGCACAGCGAACACTGAAGCTTTCTTT CASTANTEAFF
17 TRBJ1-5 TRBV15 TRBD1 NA TGTGCCACCAGCAGAGTGCCGGGACAGATACTCAATCAGCCCCAGCATTTT CATSRVPGQILNQPQHF
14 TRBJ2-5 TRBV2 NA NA TGTGCCAGCATGGCACAGCCCAACCAAGAGACCCAGTACTTC CASMAQPNQETQYF
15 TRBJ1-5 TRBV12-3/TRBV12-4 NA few TGTGCCAGCAGTCCTCCCGGGACCAGCAATCAGCCCCAGCATTTT CASSPPGTSNQPQHF
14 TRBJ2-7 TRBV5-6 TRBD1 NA TGTGCCAGCAGCTTACTGACAGGGGTCGGGGAGCAGTACTTC CASSLLTGVGEQYF
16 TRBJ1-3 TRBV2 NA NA TGTGCCAGCAGTGAAGTCGGGGCAGGTCCTGGAAACACCATATATTTT CASSEVGAGPGNTIYF
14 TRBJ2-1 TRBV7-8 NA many TGTGCCAGCTCCACGAGGTTGTCCCTGGGTGAGCAGTTCTTC CASSTRLSLGEQFF
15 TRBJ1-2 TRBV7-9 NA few TGTGCCAGCAGCTTAGGAGACAGTTTCAACTATGGCTACACCTTC CASSLGDSFNYGYTF
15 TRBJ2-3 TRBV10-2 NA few TGCGCCAGCACCAGACCTCTATCTAGCACAGATACGCAGTATTTT CASTRPLSSTDTQYF
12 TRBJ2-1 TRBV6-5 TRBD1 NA TGTGCCAGCAGTTCCCTACAGGGGTCTGCGTTCTTC CASSSLQGSAFF
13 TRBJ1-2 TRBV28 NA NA TGTGCCAGCAAAAGCGGACAGCTATATGGCTACACCTTC CASKSGQLYGYTF
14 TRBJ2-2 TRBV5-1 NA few TGCGCCAGCAGCTTTGGTACTCGGCCCGGGGAGCTGTTTTTT CASSFGTRPGELFF
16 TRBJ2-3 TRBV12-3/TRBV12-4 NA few TGTGCCAGCAGTTTTCGTGGGGGGGCTATGCCAGATACGCAGTATTTT CASSFRGGAMPDTQYF
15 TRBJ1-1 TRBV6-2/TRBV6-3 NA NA TGTGCCAGCAGAGAACCCACAGCTCTGAACACTGAAGCTTTCTTT CASREPTALNTEAFF
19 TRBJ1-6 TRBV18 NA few TGTGCCAGCTCACCAGGTCCTACTACTCACAGATGGAATAATTCACCCCTCCACTTT CASSPGPTTHRWNNSPLHF
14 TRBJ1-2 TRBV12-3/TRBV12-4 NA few TGTGCCAGCAGTTCCCAGGTGGGGGACTATGGCTACACCTTC CASSSQVGDYGYTF
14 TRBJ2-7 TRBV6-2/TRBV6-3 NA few TGTGCCAGCAGCTCGAACAGGGAGGTGGGAGAGCAGTACTTC CASSSNREVGEQYF
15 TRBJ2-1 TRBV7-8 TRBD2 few TGTGCCAGCACCCCCTGGACTAGCGGGGGCACCGAGCAGTTCTTC CASTPWTSGGTEQFF
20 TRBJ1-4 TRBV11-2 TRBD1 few TGTGCCAGCAGCCTTGCCATGCCCGGGACAGGGGGCGAGACATATGAAAAACTGTTTTTT CASSLAMPGTGGETYEKLFF
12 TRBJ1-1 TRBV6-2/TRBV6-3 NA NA TGTGCCAGCAGTCTGACAGTCGGGCAGACTTTCTTT CASSLTVGQTFF
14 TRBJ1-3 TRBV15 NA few TGTGCCACCAGGATCGGGACCGCAGGAAACACCATATATTTT CATRIGTAGNTIYF
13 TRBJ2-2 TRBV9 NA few TGTGCCAGCAGCGTAGAGGGGATCGGGGAGCTGTTTTTT CASSVEGIGELFF
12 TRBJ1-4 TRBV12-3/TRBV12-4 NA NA TGTGCCAGCAGTTTGGGGGCGGAAAAACTGTTTTTT CASSLGAEKLFF
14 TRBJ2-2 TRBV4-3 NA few TGCGCCAGCACCACCGGGTTCACCACCGGGGAGCTGTTTTTT CASTTGFTTGELFF